The clone carrying this T cell receptor (beta chain) was detected only a few times. Genomic DNA, the template, was used for profiling of the TCR beta VDJ and CDR3. TCRdb fed the reads into MiXCR, producing one record per CDR3 protein. The data show just over 450,000 distinct CDR3 sequences, with roughly a third seen just once and nearly 0.85% held by the top ten. The record originates from a study of CD8+CD57+ T cells in acquired aplastic anemia. Patients sequenced had flow cytometry evidence of CD8+CD57+ cell expansion. The CDR3 has 13 residues. J lost 3 bases, V lost 2 bases, and 0 bases had no gene match. Germline V gene lookup returns CDR1 ENHRY and CDR2 SYGVKD.

The chain carries TRBV10-3 and TRBJ2-7, with 8 positions matching TRBD1. This receptor was identified in a human donor with aplastic anemia. The sample was sorted CD4+, CD8+, or CD8+CD57+ T cells (not recorded which) from PBMCs. The CDR3 nucleotides are TGTGCCATCAGTGAGGGACAGGGCTACGAGCAGTACGTC. The encoded protein is CAISEGQGYEQYV.